Listed here are 25 T cell receptor beta chains from one sample, sequenced in a study of post-analysis software for immune sequencing data. Study-level findings and limits: About five TRBV segments, including TRBV5-6, TRBV5-1 and TRBV20-1, were more frequent in patients than controls.

Researchers reported that TCR beta cDNA libraries carried unique molecular identifiers. MiXCR, run by TCRdb on the PCR reads, gives a single entry per CDR3 protein. The sample yields around 250,000 distinct CDR3 sequences, 36% seen once. No antigen has been assigned to these receptors. The specimen was blood. Source of these receptors: a girl aged 5 to 17 with multiple sclerosis.

This clonotype was picked up many times. The chain links TRBV12-3 or TRBV12-4 to TRBJ2-3; 16 positions match TRBD2. The CDR3 totals 15 residues. J was trimmed by 6 bases and V by 6 bases; bases with no gene match: 3. The CDR3: CASSQGLAGGDTQYF. In nucleotides, the CDR3 is TGTGCCAGCAGCCAGGGACTAGCGGGAGGGGATACGCAGTATTTT.

This clonotype was detected many times. This CDR3 reads CASSSRWTVRGYTF. CDR3 DNA: TGTGCCAGCAGTTCCCGTTGGACAGTTCGAGGCTACACCTTC. V usage is TRBV6-2 or TRBV6-3 and J usage is TRBJ1-2; weak D call: TRBD1 (6 bases). The CDR3 loop spans 14 amino acids. CDR1 is MNHEY and CDR2 is SVGEGT in the germline V gene. V was trimmed by 4 bases and J by 8 bases, leaving 17 bases between them.

In its sample, this clonotype was seen once. V gene TRBV29-1 combines with J gene TRBJ2-1; D may be TRBD1 (6 bases). The CDR3 loop spans 15 amino acids. CDR1 and CDR2 from the germline V gene are SQVTM and ANQGSEA. The ends were cut back, 3 bases at V and 6 bases at J, with 18 bases in the middle. The CDR3 here is CSVETAQDSSNEQFF. The CDR3 DNA reads TGCAGCGTTGAGACGGCCCAGGACAGTAGCAATGAGCAGTTCTTC.

The chain employs TRBV5-1 and TRBJ1-2; no firm D call. Per germline, CDR1 SGHRS and CDR2 YFSETQ. V was shortened by 4 bases and J by 5 bases, with 9 bases between the two germline ends. This CDR3 spans 12 amino acids. CDR3 coding DNA: TGCGCCAGCAGCATCGGACGGTATGGCTACACCTTC. This gives the protein CASSIGRYGYTF.

Regarding this clonotype: A much larger clone lies one base from this, so it may be a read error. The J gene is TRBJ1-4, the V gene TRBV6-6, with D possibly TRBD1 on 6 matching bases. V was cut by 2 bases and J by 16 bases, with 20 bases left in between. Germline assignment: CDR1 MNHNY and CDR2 SVGAGI (reference sequence). CDR3 length equals 14 residues. CDR3 region: CASSYQTGGHGRFF. The CDR3 DNA follows: TGTGCCAGCAGTTACCAGACAGGAGGCCATGGGCGGTTTTTT.

This chain links TRBV14 with TRBJ2-2, with 9 bases matching TRBD2. Germline CDR1 is SGHDN and CDR2 is FVKESK. This CDR3 region has 19 residues. The ends lost 0 bases at V and 0 bases at J; junction bases unmatched: 8. The CDR3 region has the DNA TGTGCCAGCAGCCAAGACGGGGGCCTAGCGGGAACGAACACCGGGGAGCTGTTTTTT. Encoded protein: CASSQDGGLAGTNTGELFF.

In this sample, this clonotype turned up many times. The genes are TRBV5-5 and TRBJ2-2; tentatively, D is TRBD1 (5 bases). There are 14 residues in the CDR3. Trimming removed 3 bases from V and 1 base from J, with 7 bases in between. CDR1 SGHKS and CDR2 YYEKEE come from the germline V gene (reference sequence). The CDR3 sequence is CASSWGRNTGELFF. The DNA of the CDR3 is TGTGCCAGCAGCTGGGGCCGGAACACCGGGGAGCTGTTTTTT.

This clonotype turned up a few times. The gene calls are TRBV28 and TRBJ2-5, with D hard to call. The DNA end favors TRBJ2-7, so the J call may be wrong. Germline lookup yields CDR1 MDHEN and CDR2 SYDVKM. This CDR3 region has 16 residues. Here the CDR3 reads CASSPPGSSLSYEQYF. CDR3 in DNA: TGTGCCAGCAGTCCCCCCGGGTCTTCCCTTTCATACGAGCAGTACTTC.

As to this clonotype: It may be a read error: a sequence one base away is much more abundant. This chain uses TRBV20-1 with TRBJ1-5; tentatively, D is TRBD1 (6 bases). Trimming shortened V by 5 bases and J by 10 bases, and 21 bases separated the two germline ends. This CDR3 has 14 residues. Looked up from germline, CDR1 is DFQATT and CDR2 is SNEGSKA (reference sequence). CDR3 sequence reads: CSARGDRRVVPQHF. DNA for the CDR3: TGCAGTGCTCGAGGAGACAGGCGCGTTGTTCCCCAGCATTTT.

The chain carries TRBV2 and TRBJ1-1; D might be TRBD1 (5 bases). This CDR3 region has 16 residues. The V gene lost 4 bases and the J gene lost 3 bases, with 18 bases spanning the gap. In germline, CDR1 is SNHLY, CDR2 FYNNEI. The CDR3 loop reads CASSGWGSTRDTEAFF. The CDR3 region has the DNA TGTGCCAGCAGTGGTTGGGGGTCGACTCGTGACACTGAAGCTTTCTTT.

This clonotype occurred many times. The chain has TRBV6-1 and TRBJ2-1; 8 bases agree with TRBD1. V gave up 6 bases and J gave up 2 bases; unmatched junction bases: 6. Per the germline V gene, CDR1 is MNHNS and CDR2 is SASEGT. The CDR3 is made up of 15 amino acids. CDR3 DNA: TGTGCCAGCAGACCGGACAGGGCCCCCTACAATGAGCAGTTCTTC. This sequence encodes CASRPDRAPYNEQFF.

This clonotype came up many times. The rearrangement uses TRBV13 and TRBJ2-6; D gene uncertain. The CDR3 length is 19 residues. Deletions cut 4 bases from V and 0 bases from J, with 19 bases between. Per the germline V gene, CDR1 is PRHDT and CDR2 is FYEKMQ (reference sequence). The chain's CDR3 is CASSSSWASVSSGANVLTF. CDR3 coding DNA: TGTGCCAGCAGCTCCTCTTGGGCATCGGTTAGCTCTGGGGCCAACGTCCTGACTTTC. Full variable domain (outside the CDR3, taken from reference TRBV13 and TRBJ2-6): AAGVIQSPRHLIKEKRETATLKCYPIPRHDTVYWYQQGPGQDPQFLISFYEKMQSDKGSIPDRFSAQQFSDYHSELNMSSLELGDSALYFCASSSSWASVSSGANVLTFGAGSRLTVL.

This chain links TRBV6-6 with TRBJ2-1; 11 bases are shared with TRBD1. Losses at the gene ends were 6 bases for V and 7 bases for J; bases not matched to a gene: 8. Looked up from germline, CDR1 is MNHNY and CDR2 is SVGAGI (reference sequence). The CDR3 consists of 15 residues. The CDR3 sequence is CASSHGQGARNEQFF. Here the CDR3 DNA reads TGTGCCAGCAGCCACGGACAGGGGGCGCGGAATGAGCAGTTCTTC.

This clonotype has a count of ten or more. The rearrangement joins TRBV11-3 to TRBJ2-5, with D possibly TRBD1 on 6 matching bases. The V gene lost 4 bases and the J gene lost 2 bases, with 23 bases spanning the gap. Germline V gives CDR1 SGHNT, CDR2 YENEEA. This CDR3 contains 18 residues. In DNA, the CDR3 is TGTGCCAGCAGCTCAGGCCCCAATTGGCAGGGGAATCAAGAGACCCAGTACTTC. Amino acid sequence: CASSSGPNWQGNQETQYF.

V and J are TRBV5-1 and TRBJ2-3; the D is unclear. Deletions cut 5 bases from V and 0 bases from J, with 10 bases between. This CDR3 comprises 14 residues. The germline V gene has CDR1 SGHRS and CDR2 YFSETQ. CDR3 coding DNA: TGCGCCAGCAGAACGTCTTCTAGCACAGATACGCAGTATTTT. Its protein product is CASRTSSSTDTQYF.

CDR3 DNA sequence: TGCAGTGCTAGAGGAGCGGGAGTACCTAACGAGCAGTACTTC. Translating gives CSARGAGVPNEQYF. V gene TRBV20-1 combines with J gene TRBJ2-7; 8 nucleotides line up with TRBD2. The CDR3 is made up of 14 amino acids. Germline assignment: CDR1 DFQATT and CDR2 SNEGSKA (reference sequence). V trimming: 1 base; J trimming: 5 bases; junction bases outside the gene matches: 7.

The gene calls are TRBV7-2 and TRBJ1-5; D unresolved. The CDR3 loop spans 15 amino acids. Germline values: CDR1 SGHTA, CDR2 FQGNSA. Trimming took off 1 base at V and 15 bases at J, with 22 bases between the two ends. The CDR3 DNA is TGTGCCAGCAGCTTAGATAGGCGCGGCAATCAGCCTCGGCATTTT. This translates into CASSLDRRGNQPRHF.

In this sample, this clonotype turned up a few times. This CDR3 is CASSAGDYPYEQYF. The DNA for the CDR3 is TGTGCCAGCAGTGCGGGGGACTACCCCTACGAGCAGTACTTC. This sequence joins TRBV2 and TRBJ2-4, with TRBD2 matching 7 bases. TRBJ2-7 explains the end of the DNA better; the J call may be wrong. The CDR3 is 14 residues long. Germline V gene lookup returns CDR1 SNHLY and CDR2 FYNNEI.

The chain combines TRBV6-5 with TRBJ1-1; 7 bases match TRBD1. Germline V gene sequence: CDR1 MNHEY, CDR2 SVGAGI. V lost 5 bases to trimming and J lost 4 bases; unmatched junction nucleotides: 7. This CDR3 comprises 14 residues. This chain's CDR3 is CASSERAGGTEAFF. CDR3 coding DNA: TGTGCCAGCAGTGAGAGGGCAGGGGGCACTGAAGCTTTCTTT.

This clonotype came up many times. The chain is built from TRBV7-3 and TRBJ2-1; D gene uncertain. Germline V gives CDR1 SGHTA, CDR2 FQGTGA. Trimming removed 2 bases from V and 0 bases from J, with 11 bases in between. CDR3 length: 16 amino acids. DNA of the CDR3: TGTGCCAGCAGCTTAGCGCACCCCGGCTCCTACAATGAGCAGTTCTTC. This translates into CASSLAHPGSYNEQFF.

V is TRBV20-1 and J is TRBJ2-7; no definite D call. V dropped 3 bases and J dropped 1 base, with 10 bases sitting between them. This CDR3 spans 13 amino acids. Germline V gene data show CDR1 as DFQATT and CDR2 as SNEGSKA (reference sequence). In DNA, the CDR3 is TGCAGTGCTAGGGCTACCACGTCCTACGAGCAGTACTTC. This translates into CSARATTSYEQYF.

This clonotype was recorded at least ten times. A read error may produce the germline difference seen at one junction end. The chain has TRBV5-1 and TRBJ1-1, with 8 bases fitting TRBD1. This CDR3 spans 14 amino acids. The germline CDR1 and CDR2 sequences are SGHRS and YFSETQ. CDR3 sequence (DNA): TGTGCCAGCAGCCCTGGACAGGGTGGAACTGAAGCTTTCTTT. It translates to CASSPGQGGTEAFF. Using reference TRBV5-1 and TRBJ1-1 for the parts outside the CDR3, the full variable domain is KAGVTQTPRYLIKTRGQQVTLSCSPISGHRSVSWYQQTPGQGLQFLFEYFSETQRNKGNFPGRFSGRQFSNSRSEMNVSTLELGDSALYLCASSPGQGGTEAFFGQGTRLTVV.

The chain uses TRBV5-1 and TRBJ1-1; the match to TRBD1 covers 7 bases. Germline assignment: CDR1 SGHRS and CDR2 YFSETQ. The CDR3 has 15 amino acids. V shed 2 bases and J 5 bases; nucleotides not matched to a gene: 9. CDR3 coding DNA: TGCGCCAGCAGCTTAGACCCAGGGGGACAAACTGAAGCTTTCTTT. Translating gives CASSLDPGGQTEAFF.

This clonotype was counted between two and nine times. This may be a read error: a much more frequent sequence differs by one nucleotide. The V call is TRBV7-9, the J call TRBJ2-1; D is tentatively TRBD1 or TRBD2 (5 bases each). The CDR3 is 15 residues long. Germline V lookup: CDR1 SEHNR, CDR2 FQNEAQ (reference sequence). V lost 8 bases and J lost 3, with 17 bases in between. The CDR3 loop reads CASGTGTWNYNEQFF. The CDR3 bases are TGTGCCAGCGGCACCGGGACCTGGAACTACAATGAGCAGTTCTTC.

The chain is built from TRBV5-6 and TRBJ1-1; D call uncertain. The CDR3 consists of 13 residues. V shed 3 bases and J shed 7 bases, with 13 bases lying between them. The germline CDR1 and CDR2 sequences are SGHDT and YYEEEE. CDR3 region: CASSWRPRSEAFF. CDR3 nucleotides: TGTGCCAGCAGCTGGAGGCCAAGGAGTGAAGCTTTCTTT.